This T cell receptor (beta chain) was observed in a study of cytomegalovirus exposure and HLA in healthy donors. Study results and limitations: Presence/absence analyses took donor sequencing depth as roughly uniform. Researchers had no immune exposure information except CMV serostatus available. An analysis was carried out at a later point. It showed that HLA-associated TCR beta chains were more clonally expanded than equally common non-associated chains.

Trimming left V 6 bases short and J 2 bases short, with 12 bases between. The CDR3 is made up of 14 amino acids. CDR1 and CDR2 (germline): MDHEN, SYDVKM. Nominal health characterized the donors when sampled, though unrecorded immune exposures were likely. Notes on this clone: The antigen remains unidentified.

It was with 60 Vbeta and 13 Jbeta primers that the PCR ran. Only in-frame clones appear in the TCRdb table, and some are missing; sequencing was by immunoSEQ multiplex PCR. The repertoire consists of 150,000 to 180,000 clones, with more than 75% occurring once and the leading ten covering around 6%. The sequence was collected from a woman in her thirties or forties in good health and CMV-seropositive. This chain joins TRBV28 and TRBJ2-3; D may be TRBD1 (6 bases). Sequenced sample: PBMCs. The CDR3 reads CASRGHSYTDTQYF. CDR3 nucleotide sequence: TGTGCCAGCAGGGGACACTCCTACACAGATACGCAGTATTTT.